These T cell receptor beta chains were read from a single sample in a study of blood T cell repertoires in COVID-19. Using immunoSEQ multiplex PCR, the repertoire was profiled, and TCRdb retains in-frame clones only, with some absent. The data contain under 250,000 clones, roughly 85% of them seen just once; the ten biggest clones take up over 7.5%. Source material: PBMCs or T cells enriched from blood (not recorded which). These receptor sequences come from a woman in her forties or fifties with acute COVID-19. Both conserved end residues are part of each CDR3. Each record gives: clone size, J gene, D gene, V gene, CDR3 DNA, CDR3 protein. The D gene is left open where the match is weak. Clone sizes are given selectively: once, few, many, or a class where the clone is expanded.

NA | TRBJ1-1 | TRBD1 | TRBV30 | TGTGCCTGGAGTCCCAAAGGGGGGACAGGCCCTGAAGCTTTCTTT | CAWSPKGGTGPEAFF
NA | TRBJ2-5 | NA | TRBV12-3/TRBV12-4 | TGTGCCAGCAGCCTCAGGGAGACCCAGTACTTC | CASSLRETQYF
NA | TRBJ1-6 | NA | TRBV30 | TGTGCCTGGAGTGACAGAAATTCACCCCTCCACTTT | CAWSDRNSPLHF
NA | TRBJ1-2 | NA | TRBV4-2 | TGTGCCAGCAGCCCGGGGGGCCCGGGGGAAGGGTTCTATGGCTACACCTTC | CASSPGGPGEGFYGYTF
NA | TRBJ1-3 | TRBD1 | TRBV5-4 | TGTGCCAGCAGCCCTAATTCCGGACAGGGGAACACCATATATTTT | CASSPNSGQGNTIYF
NA | TRBJ1-5 | NA | TRBV11-2 | TGTGCCAGCAGCTTAGATGGAGGTCATCAGCCCCAGCATTTT | CASSLDGGHQPQHF
NA | TRBJ1-5 | TRBD1 | TRBV7-9 | TGTGCCAGCAGCTTGACAGGGAGCAATCAGCCCCAGCATTTT | CASSLTGSNQPQHF
many | TRBJ1-6 | TRBD1 | TRBV7-9 | TGTGCCAGCAGCCCCGCGGGGACAGCTGGGGGTTCACCCCTCCACTTT | CASSPAGTAGGSPLHF
NA | TRBJ1-1 | NA | TRBV4-2 | TGTGCCAGCAGCCAACAGTGGGGACAGAACACTGAAGCTTTCTTT | CASSQQWGQNTEAFF
NA | TRBJ2-6 | TRBD1 | TRBV5-6 | TGTGCCAGCAGCTTCTACAGGGGGCCTCCGGGGGCCAACGTCCTGACTTTC | CASSFYRGPPGANVLTF
NA | TRBJ1-2 | NA | TRBV9 | TGTGCCAGCAGCGTATCGCCGATTCCGGGGGATGGCTACACCTTC | CASSVSPIPGDGYTF
NA | TRBJ1-2 | NA | TRBV10-3 | TGTGCCATCAGTGAGTCGAGTGGGCTGAGTGGCTACACCTTC | CAISESSGLSGYTF
NA | TRBJ2-2 | NA | TRBV5-6 | TGTGCCAGCAGCTTGGGTTTCAGTCCATCGAACACCGGGGAGCTGTTTTTT | CASSLGFSPSNTGELFF
NA | TRBJ2-2 | TRBD2 | TRBV9 | TGTGCCAGCCGCGGGGGGCGCAACACCGGGGAGCTGTTTTTT | CASRGGRNTGELFF
NA | TRBJ1-1 | NA | TRBV11-2 | TGTGCCAGCAGCGGCAGGGTGGGATACACTGAAGCTTTCTTT | CASSGRVGYTEAFF
NA | TRBJ2-5 | TRBD1 | TRBV9 | TGTGCCAGCAGCGTAGCTCCAGGACAGGATAGGGAGACCCAGTACTTC | CASSVAPGQDRETQYF
NA | TRBJ1-2 | TRBD1 | TRBV5-1 | TGCGCCAGCAGCTTAACGACAGGGAGCTATGGCTACACCTTC | CASSLTTGSYGYTF
NA | TRBJ1-5 | NA | TRBV5-1 | TGCGCCAGCAGCTTAGGAGAAAATCAGCCCCAGCATTTT | CASSLGENQPQHF
NA | TRBJ1-1 | TRBD1 | TRBV3-1/TRBV3-2 | TGTGCCAGCAGCCAGCAGGGGGCGGGGACTGAAGCTTTCTTT | CASSQQGAGTEAFF
NA | TRBJ2-7 | TRBD2 | TRBV19 | TGTGCCAGTAGTCGGGGGGGGAGAGACGAGCAGTACTTC | CASSRGGRDEQYF
NA | TRBJ2-1 | TRBD1 | TRBV24-1 | TGTGCCACCAGTGATCCGGGACAGAAAAACAATGAGCAGTTCTTC | CATSDPGQKNNEQFF
NA | TRBJ1-6 | TRBD1 | TRBV9 | TGTGCCAGCAGCGTAGGAGAAGCAGGGGGTGGTTCACCCCTCCACTTT | CASSVGEAGGGSPLHF
NA | TRBJ1-5 | TRBD1 | TRBV19 | TGTGCCAGTCGGACAGGGGTTAATCAGCCCCAGCATTTT | CASRTGVNQPQHF
NA | TRBJ1-2 | TRBD1 | TRBV11-2 | TGTGCCAGCAGCCCGGACAGGGCCGGCTATGGCTACACCTTC | CASSPDRAGYGYTF
NA | TRBJ2-1 | NA | TRBV11-3 | TGTGCCAGCAGCTTAGCGGGTGTGGGCAATGAGCAGTTCTTC | CASSLAGVGNEQFF
NA | TRBJ1-1 | NA | TRBV5-1 | TGCGCCAGCAGTTGGACAGAGAACACTGAAGCTTTCTTT | CASSWTENTEAFF
NA | TRBJ2-7 | NA | TRBV7-2 | TGTGCCAGCAGCTCCCCGGACAGTCCCTACGAGCAGTACTTC | CASSSPDSPYEQYF
NA | TRBJ2-3 | NA | TRBV12-5 | TGTGCTAGTGGTCCGGGACTGCACAACACAGATACGCAGTATTTT | CASGPGLHNTDTQYF
NA | TRBJ2-2 | TRBD1 | TRBV5-1 | TGCGCCAGCAGCTTCTACCGGACAGGGGGTACCGGCGGGGAGCTGTTTTTT | CASSFYRTGGTGGELFF
NA | TRBJ2-3 | NA | TRBV6-5 | TGTGCCAGCAGTTACGACTCAGATACGCAGTATTTT | CASSYDSDTQYF
NA | TRBJ1-2 | NA | TRBV7-2 | TGTGCCAGCAGCTTAGACAGAACTAACTATGGCTACACCTTC | CASSLDRTNYGYTF
NA | TRBJ2-5 | NA | TRBV9 | TGTGCCAGCAGCGTAGCTGGGGGGGGCAGAGAGACCCAGTACTTC | CASSVAGGGRETQYF
NA | TRBJ2-3 | TRBD1 | TRBV5-1 | TGCGCCAGCAAAACGTGGGACAGGGGGAGCACAGATACGCAGTATTTT | CASKTWDRGSTDTQYF
once | TRBJ1-2 | TRBD1 | TRBV30 | TGTGCCTGGAGTACCGACAGGGTGTCATTTCGTTCGGGCTACACCTTC | CAWSTDRVSFRSGYTF
NA | TRBJ2-5 | NA | TRBV12-3/TRBV12-4 | TGTGCCAGCATGAGGAGGGAGACCCAGTACTTC | CASMRRETQYF
once | TRBJ2-2 | NA | TRBV20-1 | TGCAGTGCCACAGGGCCCGGGGAGCTGTTTTTT | CSATGPGELFF
few | TRBJ1-2 | NA | TRBV6-5 | TGTGCCAGCACGAGGGGGACCTATGGCTACACCTTC | CASTRGTYGYTF
NA | TRBJ2-3 | NA | TRBV7-8 | TGTGCCAGCAGCTTAGGCCGGGGTAGCACAGATACGCAGTATTTT | CASSLGRGSTDTQYF
NA | TRBJ1-2 | NA | TRBV9 | TGTGCCAGCAGCGCGTTTCAGGAACTCGCGGGCTACACCTTC | CASSAFQELAGYTF
few | TRBJ2-2 | NA | TRBV6-5 | TGTGCCAGCGAAAATGCCGGCGGCGGGGAGCTGTTTTTT | CASENAGGGELFF
NA | TRBJ2-5 | TRBD2 | TRBV7-9 | TGTGCCAGCGCCAGGTCCGTAGCGGGGGTCCAAGAGACCCAGTACTTC | CASARSVAGVQETQYF
NA | TRBJ1-5 | NA | TRBV30 | TGTGCCTGGGGCAGGAACTCTTGGGTAAGAAGAGATCAGCCCCAGCATTTT | CAWGRNSWVRRDQPQHF
few | TRBJ1-2 | TRBD1 | TRBV30 | TGTGCCTGGAGTACGGGACAGGGGGCCATCGGCTACACCTTC | CAWSTGQGAIGYTF
NA | TRBJ2-3 | TRBD2 | TRBV5-8 | TGTGCCAGCAGCTTGAATAGCGGGGTCGCAGATACGCAGTATTTT | CASSLNSGVADTQYF
NA | TRBJ2-7 | TRBD1 | TRBV18 | TGTGCCAGCTCCTTGGACAGGAGCTCCTACGAGCAGTACTTC | CASSLDRSSYEQYF
NA | TRBJ1-5 | NA | TRBV7-9 | TGTGCCAGCAGCCCAGGCGGGGGAGAGCCCCAGCATTTT | CASSPGGGEPQHF
NA | TRBJ2-7 | TRBD1 | TRBV3-1/TRBV3-2 | TGTGCCAGCAGCCTCGGACAGGGGGCGACCGAGCAGTACTTC | CASSLGQGATEQYF
NA | TRBJ2-3 | TRBD1 | TRBV25-1 | TGTGCCAGCAGACCCGGGACAGGGTTTTCAGATACGCAGTATTTT | CASRPGTGFSDTQYF